This T cell receptor beta chain was obtained from a study of blood T cell repertoires in COVID-19. Study-wide background: Whether acute or convalescent, the COVID-19 samples came from the United States, Italy and Spain. T cells, B-cell-depleted T cells, or PBMCs supplied cDNA or gDNA.

Authors' processing steps: The authors estimated nucleated cell counts from reference gene primer amplification. Profiling relied on immunoSEQ multiplex PCR, and the TCRdb table lists in-frame clones only, not all of them. Clonal size and the V and J genes are those of that table, whereas D and trimming came from the DNA. This sample has 120,000 or so clones, with about 79% found just once. V was trimmed by 2 bases and J by 1 base, leaving 24 bases between them. The CDR3 consists of 19 residues. The sequence came from a man in his 70s with acute or convalescent COVID-19. The sequencing input was peripheral blood. This chain joins TRBV5-3 and TRBJ1-1, with a tentative D call TRBD1 (5 bases). TRBV5-3 is flagged as an ORF with uncertain function. In nucleotides, the CDR3 is TGTGCCAGAAGCTTACCCGATAAGACAGCTTTGAACTGGAACACTGAAGCTTTCTTT. Translated, it gives CARSLPDKTALNWNTEAFF.